This T cell receptor (beta chain) was profiled in a study of blood T cell repertoires in COVID-19. Study-level background: Sites across the United States, Italy and Spain contributed samples from acute and convalescent COVID-19.

Trimming removed 5 bases from V and 7 bases from J; junction bases left unmatched: 5. Germline CDR1 SNHLY, CDR2 FYNNEI. This CDR3 has 13 residues. Assay: immunoSEQ multiplex PCR; the TCRdb copy retains only in-frame clones and omits some. The sample yields about 160,000 clones, 80% to 90% seen once. This receptor was obtained from a human donor in a cohort sampled during active COVID-19. The sequencing input was peripheral blood. The V call is TRBV2, the J call TRBJ2-5; 9 bases agree with TRBD1. In DNA form, the CDR3 reads TGTGCCAGCAGTCCAGGACAGGGGTGGACCCAGTACTTC. Translated: CASSPGQGWTQYF.